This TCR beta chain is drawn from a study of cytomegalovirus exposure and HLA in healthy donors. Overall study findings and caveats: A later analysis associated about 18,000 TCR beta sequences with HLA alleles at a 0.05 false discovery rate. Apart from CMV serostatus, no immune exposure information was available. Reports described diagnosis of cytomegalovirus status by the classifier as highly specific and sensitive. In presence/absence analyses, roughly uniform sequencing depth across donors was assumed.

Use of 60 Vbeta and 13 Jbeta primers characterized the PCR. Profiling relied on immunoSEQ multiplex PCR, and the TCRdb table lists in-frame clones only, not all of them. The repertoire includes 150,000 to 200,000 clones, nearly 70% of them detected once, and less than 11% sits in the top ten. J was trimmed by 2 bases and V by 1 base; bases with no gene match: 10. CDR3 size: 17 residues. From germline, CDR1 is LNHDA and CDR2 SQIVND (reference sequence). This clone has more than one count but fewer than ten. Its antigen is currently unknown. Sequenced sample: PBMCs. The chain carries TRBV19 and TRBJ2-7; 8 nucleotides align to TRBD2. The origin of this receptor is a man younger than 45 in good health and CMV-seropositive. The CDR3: CASSIGFSGSDTYEQYF. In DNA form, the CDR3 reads TGTGCCAGTAGTATAGGCTTCAGCGGGAGTGACACCTACGAGCAGTACTTC.